Listed below are T cell receptor beta chains from one sample, sequenced in a study of T cells in Graves' hyperthyroidism and ophthalmopathy. TCRdb re-derived calls from the multiplex PCR reads in MiXCR, one entry per CDR3 protein. The sample holds under 800,000 distinct CDR3 sequences; around 13% are singletons and the top ten take about a tenth. Sample: blood. These TCRs come from a young woman with Graves' hyperthyroidism. Both conserved end residues are part of each CDR3. D genes are given only for firm matches. Size tells how often a clone was seen (once, few, many) or the class of an expanded clone, and some rows leave it out.

v_gene	j_gene	d_gene	abundance	CDR3nt	CDR3aa
TRBV18	TRBJ2-4	NA	few	TGTGCCAGCTCACCACGGACTGCACTCCCCGGCATTCAGTACTTC	CASSPRTALPGIQYF
TRBV6-1	TRBJ2-2	TRBD1	NA	TGTGCCAGCAGTCCTGGAACAGGGGCCGGGGAGCTGTTTTTT	CASSPGTGAGELFF
TRBV10-3	TRBJ2-3	TRBD2	NA	TGTGCCATCAGTGGTCTAGCGGCACTTGGAGATACGCAGTATTTT	CAISGLAALGDTQYF
TRBV20-1	TRBJ1-3	NA	many	TGCAGTGCTACTGACGTACGCTCTGGAAACACCATATATTTT	CSATDVRSGNTIYF
TRBV20-1	TRBJ1-6	NA	few	TGCAGTGCTAGAGATGAAAGAGGAGTGAGATATAATTCACCCCTCCACTTT	CSARDERGVRYNSPLHF
TRBV29-1	TRBJ1-3	NA	NA	TGCAGCGTTGAAGGGGTCCGGGGGAAAAGTGGAAACACCATATATTTT	CSVEGVRGKSGNTIYF
TRBV28	TRBJ2-7	TRBD1	many	TGTGCCAGCAGTTTACTTGGGACAGGGGACGAGCAGTACTTC	CASSLLGTGDEQYF
TRBV20-1	TRBJ1-3	TRBD1	few	TGCAGTGCTCGAACCGGACAGGGACCGGGAAACACCATATATTTT	CSARTGQGPGNTIYF
TRBV9	TRBJ1-4	NA	few	TGTGCCAGCAGCGTAGGGGGATTGGAGAATGAAAAACTGTTTTTT	CASSVGGLENEKLFF
TRBV7-3	TRBJ2-1	NA	many	TGTGCCAGCAGCCCAACTGGGGCAGCCTACAATGAGCAGTTCTTC	CASSPTGAAYNEQFF
TRBV18	TRBJ1-1	NA	many	TGTGCCAGCTCACTCAGGGGCGGTGATCGGGCTTTCTTT	CASSLRGGDRAFF
TRBV30	TRBJ2-7	NA	many	TGTGCCTGGAGTCGCGCGCTCGAGCAGTACTTC	CAWSRALEQYF
TRBV28	TRBJ2-1	TRBD1	many	TGTGCCAGCAGTTTATTTGGGACAGGGTACAATGAGCAGTTCTTC	CASSLFGTGYNEQFF
TRBV2	TRBJ1-1	NA	many	TGTGCCAGCAGTTCATTAGGGAGAAACACTGAAGCTTTCTTT	CASSSLGRNTEAFF
TRBV6-1	TRBJ1-5	NA	NA	TGTGCCAGCAGTTCCCTATCAAATACGCCCCAGCATTTT	CASSSLSNTPQHF
TRBV29-1	TRBJ2-7	TRBD1	many	TGCAGCGTTGCGACTGACAGGGGCTCGACCTACGAGCAGTACTTC	CSVATDRGSTYEQYF
TRBV13	TRBJ2-1	TRBD2	many	TGTGCCACCCGGGACTACATCTCCTACAATGAGCAGTTCTTC	CATRDYISYNEQFF
TRBV5-6	TRBJ2-7	TRBD2	NA	TGTGCCAGCAGCTTGGGGAACATATTACTAGCGGGAGTCGTCGAGCAGTACTTC	CASSLGNILLAGVVEQYF
TRBV20-1	TRBJ1-5	NA	NA	TGCAGTGCTAGCTCCCGGAGCGGCAATCAGCCCCAGCATTTT	CSASSRSGNQPQHF
TRBV14	TRBJ2-1	NA	NA	TGTGCCAGCAGCCAAGATGAGAGTAGGACCCGCTCCTACAATGAGCAGTTCTTC	CASSQDESRTRSYNEQFF
TRBV25-1	TRBJ2-7	NA	NA	TGTGCCAGCAGTGACCAGACAGGTTTCGACGAGCAGTACTTC	CASSDQTGFDEQYF
TRBV7-9	TRBJ2-7	NA	many	TGTGCCAGCAGCCCAAGGCCCGGGGAACAGTACTTC	CASSPRPGEQYF
TRBV12-3/TRBV12-4	TRBJ2-7	TRBD2	many	TGTGCCAGCGGGAGCGGGAGTCACGAGCAGTACTTC	CASGSGSHEQYF
TRBV3-1	TRBJ2-2	TRBD2	NA	TGTGCCAGCAGCCAAGAGGGACTAATTGCCGGGGAGCTGTTTTTT	CASSQEGLIAGELFF
TRBV4-3	TRBJ1-1	NA	many	TGCGCCAGCAGCCCTAGTTGGAGGAACACTGAAGCTTTCTTT	CASSPSWRNTEAFF
TRBV10-3	TRBJ2-4	NA	few	TGTGCCAAGGCCGAATCCTTAGCCAAAAACATTCAGTACTTC	CAKAESLAKNIQYF
TRBV6-1	TRBJ2-1	TRBD2	few	TGTGCCAGCAGTGGCCGGGAGGGGGCCTACAATGAGCAGTTCTTC	CASSGREGAYNEQFF
TRBV5-1	TRBJ2-7	TRBD2	many	TGCGCCAGCAGCCAGACGACTAGCCTAGTGGTCGAGCAGTACTTC	CASSQTTSLVVEQYF
TRBV7-9	TRBJ1-1	TRBD1	many	TGTGCCAGCAGCTTACCCAGATCACGAATGACAGGGGGCACTGAAGCTTTCTTT	CASSLPRSRMTGGTEAFF
TRBV20-1	TRBJ2-4	TRBD1	many	TGCAGTGCAATGGACAGGGACGAAGCCAAAAACATTCAGTACTTC	CSAMDRDEAKNIQYF
TRBV30	TRBJ1-5	NA	many	TGTGCCTGGAGCACCCAGATTAATCAGCCCCAGCATTTT	CAWSTQINQPQHF
TRBV24-1	TRBJ2-1	NA	many	TGTGCCACCAGTGATTGGGACTCACAGTACAATGAGCAGTTCTTC	CATSDWDSQYNEQFF
TRBV12-3/TRBV12-4	TRBJ2-2	NA	NA	TGTGCCAGCAGTTTTGGGTCGGGGACCTGGGAGCTGTTTTTT	CASSFGSGTWELFF
TRBV7-3	TRBJ2-1	NA	many	TGTGCCAGCAGCCCCCAACCGGAGGGCTATGGTGAGCAGTTCTTC	CASSPQPEGYGEQFF
TRBV7-2	TRBJ1-2	TRBD1	NA	TGTGCCAGCAGCTTAGTTGGGACAGGGGAATATGGCTACACCTTC	CASSLVGTGEYGYTF
TRBV9	TRBJ1-5	NA	few	TGTGCCAGCAGCGTAGACGGGGCCAGAGGTCAGCCCCAGCATTTT	CASSVDGARGQPQHF
TRBV12-3/TRBV12-4	TRBJ2-3	NA	many	TGTGCCAGCCAGGCTAGCTCAGATACGCAGTATTTT	CASQASSDTQYF
TRBV7-8	TRBJ2-1	TRBD2	few	TGTGCCAGCAGCTTAACAGCGGGGGGACCCTATGAGCAGTTCTTC	CASSLTAGGPYEQFF
TRBV20-1	TRBJ2-5	NA	many	TGCAGTGCTATTTGGGGCAGAGAGACCCAGTACTTC	CSAIWGRETQYF
TRBV6-1	TRBJ2-3	TRBD2	many	TGTGCCAGCAGTGAAAGGGGCGGGAGGGCCACAGATACGCAGTATTTT	CASSERGGRATDTQYF
TRBV20-1	TRBJ2-3	NA	many	TGCAGTGCTAGAGCCTTTGGGGGCAGGGGCAGCACAGATACGCAGTATTTT	CSARAFGGRGSTDTQYF
TRBV5-1	TRBJ2-7	NA	NA	TGCGCCAGCAGCCCAACCAATAACTACGAGCAGTACTTC	CASSPTNNYEQYF
TRBV20-1	TRBJ2-7	NA	few	TGCAGTGCCTCTACCGCGACAGAGTCCTACGAGCAGTACTTC	CSASTATESYEQYF
TRBV20-1	TRBJ1-3	NA	many	TGCAGTGCTAGAGTATGGGACTCTGGAAACACCATATATTTT	CSARVWDSGNTIYF
TRBV30	TRBJ2-1	TRBD2	NA	TGTGCCTGGAGACGGCGGGAGTACAATGAGCAGTTCTTC	CAWRRREYNEQFF
TRBV11-2	TRBJ2-5	NA	many	TGTGCCAGCAGCTTAGAGACAGGGAGGCTTGGTATTGAGACCCAGTACTTC	CASSLETGRLGIETQYF
TRBV6-1	TRBJ1-5	NA	many	TGTGCCAGCAGTTTGAAAGGACCTACGGGACCGGACCATCAGCCCCAGCATTTT	CASSLKGPTGPDHQPQHF
TRBV7-2	TRBJ2-5	TRBD2	many	TGTGCCAGCAGCTGGGGACTAGCGGGAGAGACCCAGTACTTC	CASSWGLAGETQYF